This T cell receptor (beta chain) was documented in a study of shared clonotypes between healthy human individuals. General study results and limits: Of the naive CD4 clonotypes, around 4.7% were shared across a few donors.

This clone was found once. Its antigen remains unidentified. The V end lost 6 bases, the J end lost 6 bases, and 15 bases lay between the germline ends. Germline loops: CDR1 LNHDA, CDR2 SQIVND (reference sequence). The CDR3 runs to 15 residues. Donors were healthy HIV-negative adults without recently reported acute infections or vaccinations. About 30,000 T cell genomes, or 200 ng DNA, went into the sorted-subset replicate PCRs. Libraries were prepared by immunoSEQ multiplex PCR; TCRdb keeps only in-frame clonotypes and omits some of them. Of millions of clones listed, 85% to 95% are singletons. The sequencing input was naive CD4+ T cells sorted from blood. Subset described: CD45RA+ positively selected. The source of this sequence is a man between 18 and 29 years old in good health. V is TRBV19 and J is TRBJ1-6; perhaps TRBD1 as D (5 bases). The CDR3 protein is CASRPGPSLNSPLHF. The DNA for the CDR3 is TGTGCCAGTAGACCGGGACCAAGCCTTAATTCACCCCTCCACTTT.